This T cell receptor beta chain was captured by sequencing in a study of cytomegalovirus exposure and HLA in healthy donors. Findings and limits, study-wide: HLA-A and HLA-B allele assignments for most subjects were reportedly predicted accurately using TCR beta sequences.

PCR employed 60 Vbeta and 13 Jbeta primers. Original analysis: Unique TCR beta chains totaled roughly 79 million in a later count, with roughly 11 million of them shared. Clones were read by immunoSEQ multiplex PCR, and TCRdb kept only the in-frame ones, dropping some. V and J calls plus clone size are reproduced from that table; the DNA served to infer D and trimming. Among under 200,000 clones, less than 85% were seen once, and the ten largest hold around 5.4%. On this clone: Its target is unknown.

This receptor was obtained from a middle-aged man in good health and CMV-seronegative. Sequenced: PBMCs.

The CDR3 region has the DNA TGTGCCAGCAGCCCAATCAGACAGGGGGCTTACGAGCAGTACTTC. It is translated as CASSPIRQGAYEQYF. The chain has TRBV21-1 and TRBJ2-7; the table's D call of TRBD1 was not tested on the DNA. TRBV21-1 is recorded as a pseudogene. This CDR3 has 15 residues.